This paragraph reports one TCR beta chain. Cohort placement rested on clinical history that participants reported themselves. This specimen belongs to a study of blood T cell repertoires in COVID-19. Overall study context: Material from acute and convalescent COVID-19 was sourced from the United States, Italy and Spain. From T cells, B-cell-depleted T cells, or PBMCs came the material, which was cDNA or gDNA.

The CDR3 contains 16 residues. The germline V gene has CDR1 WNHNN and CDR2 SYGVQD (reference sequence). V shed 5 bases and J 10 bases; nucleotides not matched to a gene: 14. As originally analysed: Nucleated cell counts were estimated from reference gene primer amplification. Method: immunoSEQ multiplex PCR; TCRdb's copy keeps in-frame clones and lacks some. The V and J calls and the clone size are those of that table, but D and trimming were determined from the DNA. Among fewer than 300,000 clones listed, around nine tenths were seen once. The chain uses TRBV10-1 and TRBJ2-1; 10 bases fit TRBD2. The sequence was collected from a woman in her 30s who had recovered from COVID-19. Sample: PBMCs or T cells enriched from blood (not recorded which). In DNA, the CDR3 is TGCGCCAGCAGTAAGGGACTTAGCGGGAGGTTGGACGAGCAGTTCTTC. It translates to CASSKGLSGRLDEQFF.